The 25 T cell receptor beta chains below all came from one sample that was sequenced in a study of blood T cell repertoires in COVID-19. Method: immunoSEQ multiplex PCR; TCRdb's copy keeps in-frame clones and lacks some. The data show approximately 170,000 clones, with roughly nine tenths seen just once and approximately 10% held by the top ten. Sequenced input: peripheral blood. The receptors shown here come from a woman between 55 and 75 years old with COVID-19, enrolled during active disease.

The rearrangement joins TRBV24-1 to TRBJ2-7, with a possible D match to TRBD1 (6 bases). Germline V lookup: CDR1 KGHDR, CDR2 SFDVKD. The CDR3 length is 14 residues. Trimming removed 5 bases from V and 2 bases from J, with 12 bases in between. The CDR3 nucleotides are TGTGCCACCAGTGCCGGACAGCCCCCCTACGAGCAGTACTTC. As protein: CATSAGQPPYEQYF.

The CDR3 sequence: CASERQGAVGEAFF. CDR3 sequence (DNA): TGTGCCAGCGAAAGACAGGGTGCGGTTGGTGAAGCTTTCTTT. This chain uses TRBV7-9 with TRBJ1-1; 7 bases match TRBD1. CDR3 size: 14 residues. V was clipped by 8 bases and J by 7 bases; unmatched bases: 13. Germline CDR1 SEHNR, CDR2 FQNEAQ (reference sequence). Full variable domain (remainder filled in from reference TRBV7-9 and TRBJ1-1): DTGVSQNPRHKITKRGQNVTFRCDPISEHNRLYWYRQTLGQGPEFLTYFQNEAQLEKSRLLSDRFSAERPKGSFSTLEIQRTEQGDSAMYLCASERQGAVGEAFFGQGTRLTVV.

This sequence joins TRBV12-3 or TRBV12-4 and TRBJ1-2; 7 nucleotides match TRBD1. The CDR3 consists of 13 residues. Trimming at V came to 6 bases and at J to 4 bases, leaving 5 bases not matched to a gene. CDR3 sequence reads: CASRRGTVYGYTF. The CDR3 nucleotides are TGTGCCAGCAGACGTGGGACAGTCTATGGCTACACCTTC.

CDR3 in amino acids: CASSLAVPGANVLTF. CDR3 DNA: TGTGCCAGCAGCTTGGCGGTCCCTGGGGCCAACGTCCTGACTTTC. This rearrangement joins TRBV5-5 to TRBJ2-6; no clear D. Germline V lookup: CDR1 SGHKS, CDR2 YYEKEE (reference sequence). CDR3 length: 15 residues. V lost 0 bases and J 2 bases, leaving 6 bases between the germline ends. The whole variable domain, remainder taken from reference TRBV5-5 and TRBJ2-6, is DAGVTQSPTHLIKTRGQQVTLRCSPISGHKSVSWYQQVLGQGPQFIFQYYEKEERGRGNFPDRFSARQFPNYSSELNVNALLLGDSALYLCASSLAVPGANVLTFGAGSRLTVL.

This chain uses TRBV19 with TRBJ2-3; weak D call: TRBD1 (6 bases). V gave up 6 bases and J gave up 3 bases, with 19 bases separating them. Germline values: CDR1 LNHDA, CDR2 SQIVND (reference sequence). This CDR3 contains 16 residues. The CDR3 DNA reads as TGTGCCAGTAGAGGATGGGGCAGGGGCGCTACAGATACGCAGTATTTT. It is translated as CASRGWGRGATDTQYF.

This chain joins TRBV7-2 and TRBJ1-5, with D unclear. Trimming took off 2 bases at V and 2 bases at J, with 10 bases between the two ends. This CDR3 has 15 amino acids. Germline CDR1 and CDR2: SGHTA and FQGNSA. The CDR3 sequence is CASSLLGSGNQPQHF. As DNA, the CDR3 is TGTGCCAGCAGCTTACTGGGGAGTGGCAATCAGCCCCAGCATTTT.

The gene calls are TRBV5-1 and TRBJ1-2, with unresolved D. V was trimmed by 1 base and J by 3 bases, leaving 10 bases between them. Germline V gene sequence: CDR1 SGHRS, CDR2 YFSETQ. The CDR3 length is 14 residues. CDR3 nucleotide sequence: TGCGCCAGCAGCTTGTCCTCAGCGGACTATGGCTACACCTTC. Its protein is CASSLSSADYGYTF.

V is TRBV5-4 and J is TRBJ2-1, with 8 bases fitting TRBD2. J lost 8 bases, V lost 4 bases, and 11 bases had no gene match. The CDR3 has 15 amino acids. The germline CDR1 and CDR2 sequences are SGHNT and YYREEE (reference sequence). The CDR3 nucleotides read TGTGCCAGCAGCAGCGGTAATAGCGGGATTGATGAGCAGTTCTTC. Protein sequence: CASSSGNSGIDEQFF.

The CDR3 loop reads CASSYGGQVAAFF. DNA for the CDR3: TGTGCCAGCAGTTACGGAGGACAGGTGGCGGCTTTCTTT. The rearrangement links TRBV6-6 to TRBJ1-1, with TRBD1 matching 7 bases. Losses at the gene ends were 2 bases for V and 11 bases for J; bases not matched to a gene: 8. CDR3 length equals 13 residues. CDR1 MNHNY and CDR2 SVGAGI come from the germline V gene (reference sequence).

This clone was seen at least ten times. The chain recombines TRBV5-6 with TRBJ2-1; D is unclear. The germline CDR1 and CDR2 sequences are SGHDT and YYEEEE. CDR3 length: 13 amino acids. V was cut by 0 bases and J by 8 bases, with 9 bases left in between. The CDR3, as DNA: TGTGCCAGCAGCTTGGAGCACCGAGATGAGCAGTTCTTC. It codes for CASSLEHRDEQFF.

This clone was detected once. The chain recombines TRBV27 with TRBJ2-7, with TRBD2 as a possible D gene (6 bases). The CDR3 length is 14 residues. Per germline, CDR1 MNHEY and CDR2 SMNVEV (reference sequence). Trimming stripped 4 bases from V and 3 bases from J, with 13 bases between. CDR3 loop: CASSSWGDGYEQYF. The CDR3 coding sequence is TGTGCCAGCAGTTCCTGGGGGGACGGCTACGAGCAGTACTTC.

The rearrangement uses TRBV7-2 and TRBJ1-5; 7 bases match TRBD1. Germline-derived CDR1 and CDR2 are SGHTA and FQGNSA. The CDR3 sequence is 15 residues long. V trimming: 5 bases; J trimming: 7 bases; junction bases outside the gene matches: 11. CDR3 nucleotides: TGTGCCAGCAGCGGCAGGGGGTTGGTAGAACAGCCCCAGCATTTT. Translated, it gives CASSGRGLVEQPQHF.

The V and J genes are TRBV19 and TRBJ1-4; D perhaps matches TRBD1 (6 bases). The CDR3 extends over 14 amino acids. Looked up from germline, CDR1 is LNHDA and CDR2 is SQIVND (reference sequence). Trimming shortened V by 6 bases and J by 7 bases, and 15 bases separated the two germline ends. CDR3 DNA: TGTGCCAGTAGCCCCCGGGGGGCGGTTGAAAAACTGTTTTTT. It yields the protein CASSPRGAVEKLFF.

This clone was observed once. V is TRBV5-1 and J is TRBJ2-3, with D tentatively TRBD2 (6 bases). Deletions cut 1 base from V and 5 bases from J, with 8 bases between. Germline V gene data show CDR1 as SGHRS and CDR2 as YFSETQ. The CDR3 has 13 residues. CDR3 nucleotide sequence: TGCGCCAGCAGCTTGCTGGGGGGAGATACGCAGTATTTT. As protein: CASSLLGGDTQYF.

The rearrangement links TRBV7-2 to TRBJ1-2; the D is unclear. Germline V gene data show CDR1 as SGHTA and CDR2 as FQGNSA. The CDR3 covers 13 residues. The V end was cut by 1 base, the J end by 4 bases, with 7 bases between. The CDR3 sequence: CASSLGPGYGYTF. CDR3 nucleotide sequence: TGTGCCAGCAGCTTAGGGCCGGGCTATGGCTACACCTTC.

The chain is built from TRBV6-5 and TRBJ2-7, with 9 bases identical to TRBD1. Trimming cost V 7 bases and J 5 bases; bases outside gene matches: 9. The CDR3 totals 14 residues. CDR1 is MNHEY and CDR2 is SVGAGI in the germline V gene. CDR3 nucleotide sequence: TGTGCCAGCAAACCACAGGGGGCTCATGACGAGCAGTACTTC. This translates into CASKPQGAHDEQYF.

The chain couples TRBV9 to TRBJ2-7; D is perhaps TRBD2 (5 bases). V was trimmed by 0 bases and J by 3 bases, leaving 10 bases between them. The CDR3 length is 14 residues. The germline V gene has CDR1 SGDLS and CDR2 YYNGEE. This chain's CDR3 is CASSVGGSGYEQYF. CDR3 in DNA: TGTGCCAGCAGCGTAGGTGGGAGTGGCTACGAGCAGTACTTC.

The chain uses TRBV6-2 or TRBV6-3 and TRBJ1-1; a possible D gene is TRBD1 (5 bases). Germline CDR1 MNHEY, CDR2 SVGEGT. Deletions cut 6 bases from V and 0 bases from J, with 11 bases between. This CDR3 comprises 14 residues. CDR3 sequence reads: CASSHGGVNTEAFF. DNA of the CDR3: TGTGCCAGCAGCCACGGAGGGGTGAACACTGAAGCTTTCTTT.

This chain links TRBV3-1 (or the pseudogene TRBV3-2) with TRBJ2-1; D uncertain. Trimming removed 1 base from V and 10 bases from J, with 11 bases in between. The CDR3 is made up of 13 amino acids. The germline gives CDR1 LGHDT, CDR2 YNNKEL (reference sequence). The CDR3: CASSQAGGWEQFF. CDR3 coding DNA: TGTGCCAGCAGCCAAGCGGGTGGATGGGAGCAGTTCTTC.

The rearrangement links TRBV27 to TRBJ1-5; D not certain. This CDR3 has 12 residues. Trimming cost V 5 bases and J 9 bases, with 11 bases left between them. From germline, CDR1 is MNHEY and CDR2 SMNVEV (reference sequence). DNA of the CDR3: TGTGCCAGCAGTCGAGCCCTAGGGCCCCAGCATTTT. Its translation: CASSRALGPQHF.

The chain recombines TRBV6-5 with TRBJ2-1; 7 bases are shared with TRBD2. The CDR3 totals 14 residues. J lost 7 bases, V lost 6 bases, and 9 bases had no gene match. Germline loops: CDR1 MNHEY, CDR2 SVGAGI. Here the CDR3 DNA reads TGTGCCAGCAGCCTCCCAACTAGCGTTAATGAGCAGTTCTTC. Its protein product is CASSLPTSVNEQFF.

The J gene is TRBJ2-5, the V gene TRBV6-2 or TRBV6-3, with D uncertain. CDR3 size: 15 residues. V lost 5 bases, J lost 5 bases, and 18 bases lay in between. Germline lookup yields CDR1 MNHEY and CDR2 SVGEGT. This CDR3 is CASSPLGRYEETQYF. For the CDR3, the DNA is TGTGCCAGCAGTCCCCTGGGCAGATATGAGGAGACCCAGTACTTC.

The chain carries TRBV28 and TRBJ1-4; TRBD1 might be the D (6 bases). The germline V and J ends were trimmed by 6 bases and 6 bases, with 8 bases remaining between them. In germline, CDR1 is MDHEN, CDR2 SYDVKM. This CDR3 is 12 amino acids long. As DNA, the CDR3 is TGTGCCAGCAGCCAGGGGCATGAAAAACTGTTTTTT. Translated, it gives CASSQGHEKLFF.

This chain connects TRBV24-1 to TRBJ2-3; D perhaps matches TRBD2 (6 bases). The germline V and J ends were trimmed by 3 bases and 3 bases, with 15 bases remaining between them. Germline CDR1 reads KGHDR; CDR2 reads SFDVKD. This CDR3 is built from 16 residues. The CDR3 protein is CATSDRRGMETDTQYF. CDR3 bases: TGTGCCACCAGTGATCGGCGGGGCATGGAAACAGATACGCAGTATTTT.

The chain employs TRBV27 and TRBJ2-5; D perhaps matches TRBD1 (5 bases). The CDR3 consists of 13 residues. The V and J ends lost 4 bases and 5 bases respectively, with 11 bases between them. The germline V gene has CDR1 MNHEY and CDR2 SMNVEV (reference sequence). The CDR3 coding sequence is TGTGCCAGCAGTTCCTGGGGCGGTGAGACCCAGTACTTC. Its translation: CASSSWGGETQYF.